The entry below describes one TCR beta chain. Different DNA sequences within this sample yield the same CDR3. The record originates from a study of shared clonotypes between healthy human individuals. Deep was the level used in running the assay. Produced via immunoSEQ multiplex PCR; TCRdb's table is partial and in-frame only. The sample includes about 2.2 million clones, just over 90% of them seen just once. Naive CD8 cells, CD45RO-negative and positively selected for CCR7, excluded terminally differentiated effector memory CD45RA+ cells. V was clipped by 6 bases and J by 4 bases, with 7 bases between them. The CDR3 runs 11 residues. CDR1 is SNHLY and CDR2 is FYNNEI in the germline V gene.

The receptor comes from a man aged 18-30 years in good health. Some clones in this sample may be carry-over from other donors' samples. Sequences were obtained from naive CD8+ T cells from PBMCs. The chain uses TRBV2 and TRBJ2-7; D may be TRBD2 (5 bases). The CDR3 nucleotides read TGTGCCAGCAGCCCGGGGTACGAGCAGTACTTC. This encodes CASSPGYEQYF.